Below, 6 T cell receptor beta chains from the same sample are listed, as sequenced in a study of vaccination and CD4 T cells after COVID-19. No antigen has been assigned to these receptors. Stated time point: late sampling 161 to 241 days after vaccination in a few convalescent patients. Treatment given: roughly 10-day PBMC culture with coronavirus spike peptide pools or control peptides (ViraFEST assay). The assay that was used to sequence DNA from cultured CD4+ T cells was the Oncomine TCR Beta short-read assay. One entry per CDR3 protein results from TCRdb running MiXCR on the PCR reads. This sample has more than 20,000 distinct CDR3 sequences, with about 30% found just once. This sample comprised CD4+ T cells from blood, cultured in vitro, obtained about 7 months after SARS-CoV-2 vaccination. Receptors originate from a human donor who had recovered from COVID-19.

V gene TRBV15 combines with J gene TRBJ2-1, with D maybe TRBD1 (5 bases). Trimming shortened V by 0 bases and J by 10 bases, and 7 bases separated the two germline ends. Germline V CDR1 and CDR2: LNHNV, YYDKDF (reference sequence). This CDR3 has 12 residues. CDR3 in amino acids: CATSRDTGEQFF. The CDR3 nucleotides are TGTGCCACCAGCAGAGACACAGGAGAGCAGTTCTTC.

The CDR3 region is CASSVEAGGHNEQFF. DNA of the CDR3: TGCGCCAGCAGTGTTGAAGCGGGAGGACACAATGAGCAGTTCTTC. V and J are TRBV10-1 and TRBJ2-1, with 9 bases aligning to TRBD2. Germline CDR1 reads WNHNN; CDR2 reads SYGVQD (reference sequence). V was pared by 4 bases and J by 5 bases, with 6 bases of the junction left unmatched. The CDR3 has 15 residues.

The chain uses TRBV5-4 and TRBJ2-4; D assignment may be TRBD1 or TRBD2 (6 bases each). V was shortened by 1 base and J by 8 bases, with 10 bases between the two germline ends. CDR1 and CDR2 from the germline V gene are SGHNT and YYREEE (reference sequence). This CDR3 has 13 amino acids. CDR3 residues: CASSLNREDIQYF. In DNA form, the CDR3 reads TGTGCCAGCAGCTTGAACAGGGAGGACATTCAGTACTTC.

Written as DNA, the CDR3 is TGTGCCACGGGACAGCGGATGAACACTGAAGCTTTCTTT. It is translated as CATGQRMNTEAFF. The chain couples TRBV5-8 to TRBJ1-1; 7 nucleotides align to TRBD1. Germline values: CDR1 SGHTS, CDR2 YDEGEE. V trimming: 9 bases; J trimming: 0 bases; junction bases outside the gene matches: 5. This CDR3 has 13 amino acids.

V gene TRBV5-4 combines with J gene TRBJ2-5; TRBD2 agrees at 10 bases. The length of the CDR3 is 16 residues. J lost 9 bases, V lost 4 bases, and 15 bases had no gene match. Germline V gene lookup returns CDR1 SGHNT and CDR2 YYREEE (reference sequence). The CDR3: CASSVVAGGPGGAQYF. In nucleotides, the CDR3 is TGTGCCAGCAGCGTCGTAGCGGGAGGCCCGGGTGGGGCCCAGTACTTC.

This chain links TRBV6-2 or TRBV6-3 with TRBJ2-1, with 7 bases identical to TRBD2. Germline CDR1 MNHEY, CDR2 SVGEGT. The CDR3 runs 15 residues. The V and J ends lost 6 bases and 6 bases, in that order; junction bases with no gene match: 11. DNA for the CDR3: TGTGCCAGCAGCCCAGTTGCGGGAGAGATCAATGAGCAGTTCTTC. Protein sequence: CASSPVAGEINEQFF.